This T cell receptor (beta chain) was captured in a study of T-cell reconstitution after alpha-beta-depleted transplantation in children. Study-wide results and limits: Hyperexpanded clones declined; after one year, newly produced T cells mostly supplied diversity. Surviving recipient T cells and thymic progenitors accounted for the high day-60 TCRbeta diversity observed in some patients. Alpha-beta T cells about two months after transplant reportedly derived from several hundred expanded graft clones.

This clonotype was observed a few times. Its antigen is still unknown. The J segment lost 7 bases and the V segment lost 3 bases, leaving 5 bases of the junction unmatched. Germline values: CDR1 DFQATT, CDR2 SNEGSKA (reference sequence). The CDR3 sequence is 15 residues long. Unique molecular identifiers were built into the TCRbeta library. One entry per CDR3 protein, called by TCRdb with MiXCR from the PCR reads. Altogether a few hundred thousand distinct CDR3 sequences are present, approximately 30% being singletons, with the ten largest covering around a third. This chain links TRBV20-1 with TRBJ2-1; 14 bases map to TRBD2. The sequence was obtained from a boy in the first two years of life with Wiskott-Aldrich syndrome, due to receive a stem cell transplant. The starting material was PBMCs, obtained before TCRalphabeta/CD19-depleted stem cell transplant. In DNA, the CDR3 is TGCAGTGCTAGGAAGGGACTAGCGGGAGTGAATGAGCAGTTCTTC. It translates to CSARKGLAGVNEQFF.